Each of the 15 T cell receptor beta chains below was sequenced from the same sample in a study of metastatic and nonmetastatic thyroid tumors. TCRdb re-analyzed the PCR reads through MiXCR. The sample shows 15,000 or so clones, 29% of them seen only once. There were no patients who had received any treatment before thyroid surgery. The specimen was tumor tissue. The receptor source for this set is a male donor with papillary thyroid cancer or a benign thyroid nodule (not recorded which). Some clones in this sample may be carry-over from other donors' samples.

This clone was counted many times. The chain is built from TRBV7-3 and TRBJ2-2, with 10 nucleotides matching TRBD1. This CDR3 is 14 amino acids long. From germline, CDR1 is SGHTA and CDR2 FQGTGA. The trim removed 3 bases at V and 7 bases at J, leaving 2 bases unmatched. The CDR3, as DNA: TGTGCCAGCAGCTTGGACAGGGGGTTCGGGGAGCTGTTTTTT. This gives the protein CASSLDRGFGELFF.

This clone was counted a few times. CDR3 coding DNA: TGTGCCAGCAGGCCCCTAGCGGGAACCTACAATGAGCAGTTCTTC. Amino acid sequence: CASRPLAGTYNEQFF. The rearrangement joins TRBV6-2 or TRBV6-3 to TRBJ2-1; 9 bases match TRBD2. V lost 6 bases, J lost 2 bases, and 5 bases stayed unmatched. CDR1 and CDR2 (germline): MNHEY, SVGEGT. The CDR3 has 15 residues.

This clone was observed at least ten times. The CDR3 protein is CASSPSTETQYF. CDR3 DNA sequence: TGCGCCAGCAGCCCGAGCACAGAGACCCAGTACTTC. V gene TRBV4-1 combines with J gene TRBJ2-5, with D unresolved. Trimming took off 4 bases at V and 4 bases at J, with 7 bases between the two ends. This CDR3 is built from 12 residues. CDR1 and CDR2 from the germline V gene are MGHRA and YSYEKL.

The chain recombines TRBV9 with TRBJ2-1; D is ambiguous. CDR3 length: 14 amino acids. V gave up 0 bases and J gave up 4 bases, with 8 bases separating them. Germline CDR1 is SGDLS and CDR2 is YYNGEE. DNA of the CDR3: TGTGCCAGCAGCGTAGGGCAGGTTTACAATGAGCAGTTCTTC. It yields the protein CASSVGQVYNEQFF. The full variable domain, completed using reference TRBV9 and TRBJ2-1, is DSGVTQTPKHLITATGQRVTLRCSPRSGDLSVYWYQQSLDQGLQFLIQYYNGEERAKGNILERFSAQQFPDLHSELNLSSLELGDSALYFCASSVGQVYNEQFFGPGTRLTVL.

This rearrangement joins TRBV6-1 to TRBJ1-3; 8 bases are a match to TRBD1. Germline CDR1 MNHNS, CDR2 SASEGT. This CDR3 contains 15 residues. Unmatched junction bases numbered 9, after V lost 7 bases and J lost 4 bases. CDR3 sequence reads: CASTRATGAGNTIYF. For the CDR3, the DNA is TGTGCCAGCACTCGCGCGACAGGGGCAGGAAACACCATATATTTT.

V and J are TRBV30 and TRBJ1-3; D is undetermined. The CDR3 runs to 15 residues. The germline V gene has CDR1 GTSNPN and CDR2 SVGIG (reference sequence). V lost 0 bases, J lost 2 bases, and 11 bases lay in between. CDR3 nucleotide sequence: TGTGCCTGGAGTGTACGGTCTCGGCCTGGAAACACCATATATTTT. Translating it yields CAWSVRSRPGNTIYF.

This clone was seen a few times. A much more abundant neighbour one base away suggests this may be a read error. This chain connects TRBV6-1 to TRBJ2-7, with 11 bases matching TRBD1. CDR1 is MNHNS, CDR2 SASEGT, per germline. The CDR3 runs 14 residues. The trim removed 6 bases at V and 7 bases at J, leaving 8 bases unmatched. CDR3 nucleotides: TGTGCCAGCAGACCCGGGACAGGGGGGTGGGAGCAGTACTTC. This sequence encodes CASRPGTGGWEQYF.

The sample holds many counts of this clone. The V call is TRBV20-1, the J call TRBJ2-5, with TRBD1 matching over 11 bases. V shed 4 bases and J 4 bases; nucleotides not matched to a gene: 5. Germline CDR1 is DFQATT and CDR2 is SNEGSKA (reference sequence). There are 14 residues in the CDR3. CDR3 sequence (DNA): TGCAGTGCTAAGGGACAGGGGGAAAGAGAGACCCAGTACTTC. Translated: CSAKGQGERETQYF.

The rearrangement joins TRBV6-1 to TRBJ1-5; D possibly corresponds to TRBD1 (5 bases). The CDR3 runs 14 residues. Germline values: CDR1 MNHNS, CDR2 SASEGT. The V and J ends lost 5 bases and 9 bases respectively, with 17 bases between them. The chain's CDR3 is CASSPAGRGRPQHF. The CDR3 nucleotides read TGTGCCAGCAGTCCCGCCGGGAGGGGCCGGCCCCAGCATTTT.

This clone appeared many times. V is TRBV6-1 and J is TRBJ2-1; 7 nucleotides line up with TRBD2. CDR1 is MNHNS, CDR2 SASEGT, per germline. This CDR3 has 17 residues. J gave up 0 bases and V 2 bases, and 7 bases lay outside the gene matches. CDR3 protein: CASSEPLAESSYNEQFF. The CDR3 region has the DNA TGTGCCAGCAGTGAACCCCTAGCGGAGAGCTCCTACAATGAGCAGTTCTTC.

This clone was counted at least ten times. The chain is built from TRBV19 and TRBJ1-1; D not resolved. The CDR3 runs to 13 residues. The ends were cut back, 7 bases at V and 1 base at J, with 10 bases in the middle. CDR1 LNHDA and CDR2 SQIVND come from the germline V gene (reference sequence). CDR3 sequence: CASNWGGNTEAFF. The CDR3 DNA reads as TGTGCCAGTAATTGGGGAGGGAACACTGAAGCTTTCTTT.

As for this clone: At the DNA level, this CDR3 is encoded by other sequences in the same sample as well. The V call is TRBV7-3, the J call TRBJ1-1; 7 bases align to TRBD1. J was trimmed by 4 bases and V by 8 bases; bases with no gene match: 10. CDR1 is SGHTA and CDR2 is FQGTGA in the germline V gene. The CDR3 is made up of 14 amino acids. This chain's CDR3 is CASSLTGSFTEAFF. CDR3 sequence (DNA): TGTGCCAGCTCTTTGACAGGGTCCTTCACTGAAGCTTTCTTT.

This clone was counted a few times. Germline and junction disagree at one end, which may indicate a read error. This sequence joins TRBV27 and TRBJ2-7; 8 bases line up with TRBD2. CDR3 length equals 17 residues. Per germline, CDR1 MNHEY and CDR2 SMNVEV (reference sequence). The CDR3 spells CASILISGSSSFGEQYF. The DNA for the CDR3 is TGTGCCAGCATTTTAATAAGCGGGAGCTCTTCTTTTGGGGAGCAGTACTTC.

This clone appeared many times. The chain has TRBV6-5 and TRBJ1-4; 9 bases line up with TRBD1. V gave up 2 bases and J gave up 4 bases; unmatched junction bases: 8. This CDR3 region has 17 residues. Germline values: CDR1 MNHEY, CDR2 SVGAGI. CDR3 region: CASSYGTGSSINEKLFF. The CDR3 nucleotides read TGTGCCAGCAGTTACGGGACAGGGTCGTCAATTAATGAAAAACTGTTTTTT.

In its sample, this clone was seen a few times. The chain carries TRBV5-1 and TRBJ1-4, with 8 bases that match TRBD1. CDR3 length: 14 residues. Germline V gene sequence: CDR1 SGHRS, CDR2 YFSETQ. V lost 0 bases, J lost 10 bases, and 5 bases stayed unmatched. The CDR3 nucleotides read TGCGCCAGCAGCTTGGGTGACAGGGGAGGAAAACTGTTTTTT. Protein: CASSLGDRGGKLFF.